This TCR beta chain was identified in a study of blood T cell repertoires in COVID-19. About the research overall: Both acute and convalescent COVID-19 samples were obtained from the United States, Italy and Spain. The analysed material was cDNA or gDNA that came from T cells, B-cell-depleted T cells, or PBMCs.

Original methodology: By means of reference gene primer amplification, nucleated cell counts were estimated. Profiled with immunoSEQ multiplex PCR; TCRdb holds only in-frame clones, not every one. That table gives V, J and clone size, and the DNA gave D and trimming. The profile shows approximately 170,000 clones, roughly 85% of them singletons. This CDR3 has 16 amino acids. In germline, CDR1 is KGHSH, CDR2 LQKENI. With V trimmed by 3 bases and J by 2 bases, 9 bases remained unmatched. This chain connects TRBV18 to TRBJ1-1, with 7 bases matching TRBD1. The TCR sequence derives from a man aged 45-65 years with active or convalescent COVID-19. Sequencing input: peripheral blood. This CDR3 is CASSPLQGLANTEAFF. As DNA, the CDR3 is TGTGCCAGCTCACCCCTACAGGGGCTAGCTAACACTGAAGCTTTCTTT.